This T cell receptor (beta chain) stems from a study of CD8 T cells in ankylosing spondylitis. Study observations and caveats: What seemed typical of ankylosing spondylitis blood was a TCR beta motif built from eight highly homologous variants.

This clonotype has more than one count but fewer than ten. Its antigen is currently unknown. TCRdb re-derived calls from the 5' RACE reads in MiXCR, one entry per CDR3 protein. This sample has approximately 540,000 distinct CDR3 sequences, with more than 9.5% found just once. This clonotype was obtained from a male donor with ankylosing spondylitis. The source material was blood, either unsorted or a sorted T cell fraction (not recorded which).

The CDR3 spells CASSRTSVDTQYF. CDR3 nucleotide sequence: TGCGCCAGCAGTCGGACTAGCGTAGATACGCAGTATTTT. V usage is TRBV5-1 and J usage is TRBJ2-3; 9 bases fit TRBD2. V shed 5 bases and J 5 bases; nucleotides not matched to a gene: 3. In germline, CDR1 is SGHRS, CDR2 YFSETQ. This CDR3 has 13 residues.